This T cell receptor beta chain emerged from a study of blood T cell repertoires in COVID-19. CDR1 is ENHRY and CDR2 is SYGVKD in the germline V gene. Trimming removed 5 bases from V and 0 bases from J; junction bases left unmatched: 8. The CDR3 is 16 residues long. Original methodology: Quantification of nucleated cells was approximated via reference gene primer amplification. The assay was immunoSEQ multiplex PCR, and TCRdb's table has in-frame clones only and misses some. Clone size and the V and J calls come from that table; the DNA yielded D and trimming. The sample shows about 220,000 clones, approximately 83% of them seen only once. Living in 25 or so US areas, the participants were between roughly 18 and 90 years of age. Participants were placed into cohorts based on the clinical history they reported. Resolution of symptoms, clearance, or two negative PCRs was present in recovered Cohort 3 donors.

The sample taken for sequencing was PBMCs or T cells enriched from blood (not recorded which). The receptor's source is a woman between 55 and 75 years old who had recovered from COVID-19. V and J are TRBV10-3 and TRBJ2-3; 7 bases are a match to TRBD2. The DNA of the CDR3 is TGTGCCATCAGTAAGACCTCGGGACTAAGCACAGATACGCAGTATTTT. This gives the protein CAISKTSGLSTDTQYF.